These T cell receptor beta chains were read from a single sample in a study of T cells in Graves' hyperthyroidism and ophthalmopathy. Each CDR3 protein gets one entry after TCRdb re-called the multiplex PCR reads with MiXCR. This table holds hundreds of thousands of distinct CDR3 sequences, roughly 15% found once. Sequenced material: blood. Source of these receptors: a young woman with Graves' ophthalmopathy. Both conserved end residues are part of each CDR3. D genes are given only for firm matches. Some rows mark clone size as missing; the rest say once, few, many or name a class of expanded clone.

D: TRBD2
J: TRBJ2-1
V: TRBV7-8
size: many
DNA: TGTGCCAGCAGCCTTCCACTAGCGGGGTTAGGCGGGGCCTACAATGAGCAGTTCTTC
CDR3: CASSLPLAGLGGAYNEQFF

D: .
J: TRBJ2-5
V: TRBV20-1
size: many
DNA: TGCAGTGCTAGAGAACGGAGTGGGGGCCAAGAGACCCAGTACTTC
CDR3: CSARERSGGQETQYF

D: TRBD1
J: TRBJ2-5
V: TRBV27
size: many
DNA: TGTGCCAGCAGTACGCTGACAGGGACGTGGGAGACCCAGTACTTC
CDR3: CASSTLTGTWETQYF

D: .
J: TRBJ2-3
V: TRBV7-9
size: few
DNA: TGTGCCAGCAGCTTTAGCAGTCTGGCAGATACGCAGTATTTT
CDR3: CASSFSSLADTQYF

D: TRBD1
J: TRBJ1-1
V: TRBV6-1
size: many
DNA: TGTGCCAGCAGTTACAGCCTTGGGACAGGGGCTGAAGCTTTCTTT
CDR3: CASSYSLGTGAEAFF

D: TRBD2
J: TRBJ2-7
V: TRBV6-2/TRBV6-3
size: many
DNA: TGTGCCAGCAGTCGGACTAGCGGGAACTACGAGCAGTACTTC
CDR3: CASSRTSGNYEQYF

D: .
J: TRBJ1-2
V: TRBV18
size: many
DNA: TGTGCCAGCTCACCTTCGGTCGATGATGGCTACACCTTC
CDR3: CASSPSVDDGYTF

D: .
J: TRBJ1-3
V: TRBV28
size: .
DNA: TGTGCCAGCAGCCCTATGGACGGAGGTAACACCATATATTTT
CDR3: CASSPMDGGNTIYF

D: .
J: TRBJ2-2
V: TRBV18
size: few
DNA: TGTGCCAGCTCACGCACAACGAACACCGGGGAGCTGTTTTTT
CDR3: CASSRTTNTGELFF

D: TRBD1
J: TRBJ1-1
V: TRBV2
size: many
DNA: TGTGCCAGCAGGGAACTACCGGGACAGGGTCCGACGAACACTGAAGCTTTCTTT
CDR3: CASRELPGQGPTNTEAFF

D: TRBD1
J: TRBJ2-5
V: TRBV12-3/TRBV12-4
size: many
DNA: TGTGCCAACAGGCACCCCCCCGGGACAGGGGAAGAGACCCAGTACTTC
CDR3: CANRHPPGTGEETQYF

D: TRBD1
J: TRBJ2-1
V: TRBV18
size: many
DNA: TGTGCCAGCTCACCGCTAAGGACAGGGGGCCAGGGGGATAATGAGCAGTTCTTC
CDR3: CASSPLRTGGQGDNEQFF

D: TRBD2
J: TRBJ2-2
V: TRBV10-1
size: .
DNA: TGCGCCAGCAGTGAGTCAATATGGAGCGGGAGGGCGAACACCGGGGAGCTGTTTTTT
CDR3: CASSESIWSGRANTGELFF

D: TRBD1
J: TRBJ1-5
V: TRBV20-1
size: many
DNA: TGCAGTGCTAGAGATTACAGGGGGGCCATATACAATCAGCCCCAGCATTTT
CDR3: CSARDYRGAIYNQPQHF

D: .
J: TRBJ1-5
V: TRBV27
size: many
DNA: TGTGCCAGCAGTCGTGGGGACGGCAATCAGCCCCAGCATTTT
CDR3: CASSRGDGNQPQHF

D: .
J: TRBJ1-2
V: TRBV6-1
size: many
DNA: TGTGCCAGCAGTTCACCTCGGACAGCTAACTATGGCTACACCTTC
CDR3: CASSSPRTANYGYTF

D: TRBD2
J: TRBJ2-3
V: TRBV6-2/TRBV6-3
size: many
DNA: TGTGCCAGCAGTTACTCGCCGGGGACTAGCGGGGAAAGCACAGATACGCAGTATTTT
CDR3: CASSYSPGTSGESTDTQYF

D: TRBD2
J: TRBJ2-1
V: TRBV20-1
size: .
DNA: TGCAGTGCTAGGAGGGTACTAGCGGGGAATGAGCAGTTCTTC
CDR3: CSARRVLAGNEQFF

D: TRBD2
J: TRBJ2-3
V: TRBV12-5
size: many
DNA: TGTGCTAGTGGTTTGGCTAGCGGGGGGGCAGATACGCAGTATTTT
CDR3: CASGLASGGADTQYF

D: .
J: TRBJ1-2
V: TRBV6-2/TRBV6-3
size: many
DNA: TGTGCCAGCAGTTCATCCGGGACACCTTTTGGCTACACCTTC
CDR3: CASSSSGTPFGYTF

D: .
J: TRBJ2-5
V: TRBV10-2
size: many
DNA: TGCGCCAGCAGTGATTTAAGGGGTTTGGGCCAAGAGACCCAGTACTTC
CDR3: CASSDLRGLGQETQYF

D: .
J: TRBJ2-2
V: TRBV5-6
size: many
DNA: TGTGCCAGCAGCTTCCGGATCGCACAGATAGGCGGGGAGCTGTTTTTT
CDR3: CASSFRIAQIGGELFF

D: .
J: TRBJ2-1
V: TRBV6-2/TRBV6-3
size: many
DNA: TGTGCCAGCAGGAGTCCGCTCCGCGAGGCATTCTACAATGAGCAGTTCTTC
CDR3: CASRSPLREAFYNEQFF

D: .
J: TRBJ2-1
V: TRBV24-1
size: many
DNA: TGTGCCACCAGTGATTTTGGCAGGGGTATCGAAAATGAGCAGTTCTTC
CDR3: CATSDFGRGIENEQFF

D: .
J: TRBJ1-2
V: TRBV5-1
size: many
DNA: TGCGCCAGCAGCTTGTTTGTAGGGATTATCTATGGCTACACCTTC
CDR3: CASSLFVGIIYGYTF

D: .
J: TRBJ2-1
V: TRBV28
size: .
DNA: TGTGCCAGCAGTGCGGGACTCATCAATGAGCAGTTCTTC
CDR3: CASSAGLINEQFF

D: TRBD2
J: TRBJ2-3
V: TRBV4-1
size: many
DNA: TGCGCCAGCAGCCAAGTAGGCCGGGAGGGCCTCACAGATACGCAGTATTTT
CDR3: CASSQVGREGLTDTQYF

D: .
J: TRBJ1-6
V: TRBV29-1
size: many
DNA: TGCAGCGTTGTTTGGGGGACCTATAATTCACCCCTCCACTTT
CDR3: CSVVWGTYNSPLHF

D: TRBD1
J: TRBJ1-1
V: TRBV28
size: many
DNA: TGTGCCAGCAGTTTGGGAGGGACAGGGAGGCTTGAAGCTTTCTTT
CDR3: CASSLGGTGRLEAFF

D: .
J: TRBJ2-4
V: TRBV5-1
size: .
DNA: TGCGCCAGCAGCCAAGGTGGGATGTCCAAAAACATTCAGTACTTC
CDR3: CASSQGGMSKNIQYF

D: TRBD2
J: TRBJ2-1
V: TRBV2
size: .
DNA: TGTGCCAGCAGTGAGGCTAGCGGGGATAATGAGCAGTTCTTC
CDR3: CASSEASGDNEQFF

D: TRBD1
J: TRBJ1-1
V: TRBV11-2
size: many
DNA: TGTGCCAGCAGCTTAGTAGACAGGGTCTACACTGAAGCTTTCTTT
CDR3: CASSLVDRVYTEAFF

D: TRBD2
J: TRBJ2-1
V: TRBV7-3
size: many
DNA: TGTGCCAGCAGCTTAGCGGGGGGCTCCAATGAGCAGTTCTTC
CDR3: CASSLAGGSNEQFF